This T cell receptor (beta chain) emerged from a study of T-cell memory formation after mild COVID-19. Whole-study findings and limits: From day 15 to 85, contracting clones were balanced between CD4 and CD8, whereas later expanders leaned toward CD4+.

cDNA libraries for TCR alpha and TCR beta, carrying sample barcodes and UMIs, came from 5'RACE with constant-segment primers. TCRdb reanalysed the 5' RACE reads using MiXCR and keeps one entry per CDR3 protein. The sample includes about 340,000 distinct CDR3 sequences, over 10% seen only once; the top ten take about 22%. CDR3 size: 14 residues. Germline CDR1 and CDR2: SGHRS and YFSETQ. J gave up 7 bases and V 3 bases, and 4 bases lay outside the gene matches. This clonotype came up a few times. Antigen: not known. The specimen sequenced was PBMCs or a T cell subset sorted from them (not recorded which). The chain is built from TRBV5-1 and TRBJ1-6; 7 bases are shared with TRBD1. This TCR derives from a man between 18 and 29 years old who had mild COVID-19 (a few samples of this study predate the infection). Cell type and time point are not known. CDR3 DNA: TGCGCCAGCAGCTCCCAGACAGGGAATTCACCCCTCCACTTT. Its protein product is CASSSQTGNSPLHF.